Ten or more counts support the clone carrying this TCR beta chain. The data were obtained in a study of T cells in Graves' hyperthyroidism and ophthalmopathy. Those with hyperthyroidism were 18 to 65 years old, newly diagnosed, and ill for under 2 months. Clinical symptoms, serum thyroxine and TRAb, thyroid ultrasound and orbital computed tomography together formed the diagnostic basis. V lost 0 bases, J lost 4 bases, and 12 bases lay in between. Germline CDR1 and CDR2: MNHEY and SVGAGI. The CDR3 runs to 15 residues. TCR beta CDR3 region amplification was performed from RNA transcripts. Initially, a first-round RT-PCR of the TCR CDR3 employed the HTBI primer set. MiXCR was run by TCRdb on the multiplex PCR reads, yielding one entry per CDR3 protein. The data show fewer than 700,000 distinct CDR3 sequences, about 17% seen once.

This rearrangement joins TRBV6-5 to TRBJ1-2; D may be TRBD1 (5 bases). The sequencing input was blood. The receptor was derived from a woman aged 30 to 39 with Graves' hyperthyroidism. CDR3: CASSYSGQGGYGYTF. DNA of the CDR3: TGTGCCAGCAGTTACTCGGGGCAGGGCGGCTATGGCTACACCTTC.